Below are 8 T cell receptor beta chains sequenced from a single sample in a study of blood T cell repertoires in COVID-19. Sequenced by immunoSEQ multiplex PCR; TCRdb stores in-frame clones only, minus some. The sample lists a few hundred thousand clones; 90% were seen once. Sequences were obtained from peripheral blood. These receptors were taken from a woman aged 60 to 75 with COVID-19, enrolled during active disease.

The chain uses TRBV18 and TRBJ1-2; D gene ambiguous. There are 13 residues in the CDR3. V was trimmed by 5 bases and J by 5 bases, leaving 12 bases between them. The germline V gene encodes CDR1 KGHSH and CDR2 LQKENI. The CDR3 coding sequence is TGTGCCAGCTCAGCCGCAGGAAATTATGGCTACACCTTC. Residues: CASSAAGNYGYTF.

V is TRBV11-1 and J is TRBJ2-5; possible D gene TRBD2, 7 bases. Germline V gene lookup returns CDR1 SGHAT and CDR2 FQDESV (reference sequence). There are 14 residues in the CDR3. Trimming pared 5 bases from V and 4 bases from J, leaving 14 bases between. CDR3 sequence: CASSPWGGTETQYF. The CDR3 DNA is TGTGCCAGCAGCCCCTGGGGGGGCACAGAGACCCAGTACTTC.

This chain uses TRBV7-2 with TRBJ2-7; D remains unclear. Germline V gene sequence: CDR1 SGHTA, CDR2 FQGNSA. This CDR3 comprises 13 residues. Trimming removed 5 bases from V and 1 base from J, with 9 bases in between. CDR3 nucleotides: TGTGCCAGCAGCCCAAGTCGGTCCTACGAGCAGTACTTC. Translation: CASSPSRSYEQYF.

This chain connects TRBV11-2 to TRBJ1-4; maybe TRBD1 (5 bases). CDR1 SGHAT and CDR2 FQNNGV come from the germline V gene. This CDR3 is 15 amino acids long. Trimming removed 5 bases at V and 6 bases at J, with 16 bases between. In DNA form, the CDR3 reads TGTGCCAGCAGCCCAGGGTTTGTCCCGGATGAAAAACTGTTTTTT. Its protein is CASSPGFVPDEKLFF.

The chain recombines TRBV27 with TRBJ1-1; D not certain. This CDR3 is built from 13 residues. V lost 0 bases and J 11 bases, leaving 13 bases between the germline ends. CDR1 MNHEY and CDR2 SMNVEV come from the germline V gene (reference sequence). The CDR3 nucleotides read TGTGCCAGCAGTTTATCAGGCGGCCAGCTTGCTTTCTTT. Amino acids: CASSLSGGQLAFF.

This clone has just one count. This chain joins TRBV19 and TRBJ2-1, with TRBD2 matching 14 bases. Germline lookup yields CDR1 LNHDA and CDR2 SQIVND (reference sequence). The J segment lost 3 bases and the V segment lost 5 bases, leaving 6 bases of the junction unmatched. The CDR3 extends over 17 amino acids. The CDR3 sequence: CASSDGTSGRYYNEQFF. In DNA form, the CDR3 reads TGTGCCAGTAGTGACGGGACTAGCGGGAGATACTACAATGAGCAGTTCTTC.

V and J are TRBV19 and TRBJ1-4; 8 nucleotides line up with TRBD1. Germline trimming cut 5 bases from V and 8 bases from J; bases unmatched to any gene: 4. The CDR3 runs to 13 residues. Germline loops: CDR1 LNHDA, CDR2 SQIVND (reference sequence). Here the CDR3 DNA reads TGTGCCAGTAGTCCGGACAGGGACGAAAAACTGTTTTTT. It codes for CASSPDRDEKLFF.

Remarks on this clone: The same CDR3 also results from other DNA sequences found in this sample. The J gene is TRBJ2-1, the V gene TRBV4-3, with 9 bases aligning to TRBD2. Germline V gene lookup returns CDR1 LGHNA and CDR2 YSLEER. The CDR3 consists of 15 residues. With V trimmed by 2 bases and J by 7 bases, 6 bases remained unmatched. The CDR3 coding sequence is TGCGCCAGCAGCCAATCCCTAGCGGGGTTAAATGAGCAGTTCTTC. Its translation: CASSQSLAGLNEQFF.